The clone carrying this TCR beta chain was counted a few times. Its antigen is not identified. This specimen belongs to a study of T-cell reconstitution after alpha-beta-depleted transplantation in children. Whole-study results and caveats: The high TCRbeta diversity at day 60 in some patients came from surviving recipient T cells and thymic progenitors. The study reportedly traced alpha-beta T cells about two months after transplant to several hundred expanded graft clones.

The library targeted TCRbeta and was prepared with unique molecular identifiers. Via MiXCR, TCRdb re-called the PCR reads, giving one row per CDR3 protein. Here the sample spans 700,000 to 950,000 distinct CDR3 sequences, roughly 16% being singletons. The CDR3 totals 15 residues. J was trimmed by 3 bases and V by 3 bases; bases with no gene match: 4. Germline CDR1 reads LGHDT; CDR2 reads YNNKEL (reference sequence). Sequenced here: PBMCs, mostly from graft donor cells, sampled 360 days after TCRalphabeta/CD19-depleted stem cell transplant. The chain recombines TRBV3-1 with TRBJ2-1; the match to TRBD2 covers 8 bases. The clonotype comes from a male patient under 18 who had a stem cell transplant for acute lymphoblastic leukemia, so the T cells may come from the graft donor. CDR3 sequence (DNA): TGTGCCAGCAGCCATATAGCGGGGTACTACAATGAGCAGTTCTTC. It encodes CASSHIAGYYNEQFF.